This record looks at one TCR beta chain sequence and its context. This specimen belongs to a study of blood T cell repertoires in COVID-19. Study at large: Spain, Italy and the United States supplied samples that represented acute and convalescent COVID-19. Nucleic acid was either cDNA or gDNA, and it came from T cells, B-cell-depleted T cells, or PBMCs.

The germline V gene encodes CDR1 SGHVS and CDR2 FNYEAQ. V was pared by 0 bases and J by 3 bases, with 8 bases of the junction left unmatched. The CDR3 is 16 amino acids. Authors' processing steps: Reference gene primer amplification yielded estimated nucleated cell counts. Method: immunoSEQ multiplex PCR; TCRdb's copy keeps in-frame clones and lacks some. V and J calls and clone size are as listed in that table; D and trimming were resolved from the DNA. The data show 280,000 or so clones, with 88% seen just once and approximately 8.5% held by the top ten. This clonotype was obtained from a man younger than 30 with active or convalescent COVID-19. The sequencing input was peripheral blood. The J gene is TRBJ2-7, the V gene TRBV7-6, with 7 positions matching TRBD1. CDR3 coding DNA: TGTGCCAGCAGCTTAGCTAGACAGGGAGCTAGCTACGAGCAGTACTTC. It specifies CASSLARQGASYEQYF.